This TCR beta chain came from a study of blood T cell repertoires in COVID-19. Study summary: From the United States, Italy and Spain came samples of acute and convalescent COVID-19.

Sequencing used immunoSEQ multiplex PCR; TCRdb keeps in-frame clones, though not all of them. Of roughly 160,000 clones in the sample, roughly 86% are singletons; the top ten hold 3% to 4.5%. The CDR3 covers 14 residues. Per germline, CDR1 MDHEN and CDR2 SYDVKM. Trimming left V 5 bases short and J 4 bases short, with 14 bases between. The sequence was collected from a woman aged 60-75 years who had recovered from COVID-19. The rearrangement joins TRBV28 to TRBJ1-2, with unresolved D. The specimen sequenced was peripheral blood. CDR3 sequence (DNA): TGTGCCAGCAGTCCACTAGTGCCGACCTATGGCTACACCTTC. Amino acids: CASSPLVPTYGYTF.